This paragraph reports one T cell receptor (beta chain). The V gene lost 4 bases and the J gene lost 4 bases, with 10 bases spanning the gap. This CDR3 contains 13 residues. Germline CDR1 reads MNHEY; CDR2 reads SVGEGT. The authors reverse transcribed roughly 0.5 to 1 ug RNA with random hexamers. Coverage of TCR beta CDR3 amplification by immunoSEQ multiplex PCR extended to 54 Vbeta and 13 Jbeta. MiXCR was run by TCRdb on the immunoSEQ multiplex PCR reads, yielding one entry per CDR3 protein. This table has 180,000 or so distinct CDR3 sequences, about 94% appearing once. Sequencing of TCR beta was carried out in blood CD8+ and CD4+ T cells. This sample is drawn from a study of CD8 T cells in Susac syndrome.

What was sequenced was CD4+ T cells from PBMCs. This clonotype was sampled from a human donor in good health. The chain combines TRBV6-2 or TRBV6-3 with TRBJ1-1; D gene uncertain. The CDR3 DNA follows: TGTGCCAGCAGTTTCGAACGAGTCACTGAAGCTTTCTTT. It encodes CASSFERVTEAFF.